This TCR beta chain was captured in a study of cytomegalovirus exposure and HLA in healthy donors. Germline V CDR1 and CDR2: SGHRS, YFSETQ. V was pared by 4 bases and J by 4 bases, with 4 bases of the junction left unmatched. The CDR3 has 13 residues. Primers: 60 Vbeta forward and 13 Jbeta reverse. Sequenced by immunoSEQ multiplex PCR; TCRdb stores in-frame clones only, minus some. This table holds tens of thousands of clones, about 66% found once. The sequence was obtained from a boy under 18 in good health and CMV-seropositive. Sequences were obtained from PBMCs. The chain uses TRBV5-1 and TRBJ1-1, with 7 bases aligning to TRBD1. For the CDR3, the DNA is TGCGCCAGCAGCCCTAGGACAGGCACTGAAGCTTTCTTT. Translation: CASSPRTGTEAFF.